The TCR beta chain under discussion was sequenced for a study of T-cell reconstitution after alpha-beta-depleted transplantation in children. The germline V and J ends were trimmed by 3 bases and 0 bases, with 9 bases remaining between them. Germline-derived CDR1 and CDR2 are MDHEN and SYDVKM. The CDR3 is 15 residues long. Preparation of the TCRbeta library involved a method that used unique molecular identifiers. TCRdb itself ran the PCR reads through MiXCR, one entry per CDR3 protein. The sample shows hundreds of thousands of distinct CDR3 sequences, about an eighth of them seen only once. This clonotype was detected many times.

The sequence was collected from a male patient younger than 18 who had a stem cell transplant for acute myeloid leukemia, so the T cells may come from the graft donor. The chain employs TRBV28 and TRBJ2-1; the D gene is possibly TRBD2 (5 bases). The sequencing here drew on PBMCs, mostly from graft donor cells, taken 360 days after TCRalphabeta/CD19-depleted stem cell transplant. The CDR3 loop reads CASSLRVGSYNEQFF. The CDR3 DNA reads as TGTGCCAGCAGTTTGAGGGTTGGCTCCTACAATGAGCAGTTCTTC.